This paragraph reports one T cell receptor beta chain. This clone was recorded only once. Its antigen is not yet known. No base-level quality is on record; no much larger clone is a single base apart. This entry is derived from a study of blood T cell repertoires in COVID-19 (TCRdb year 2020). Background on the whole study: The collaborator samples originated in the United States, Italy and Spain and spanned the acute and convalescent phases of COVID-19. Subjects who had been exposed to COVID-19, were actively infected with it, or had recovered from it provided the deeply sampled blood TCRbeta repertoires that made up the dataset. Where available, HLA class I and class II types were obtained from metadata supplied by the sample provider rather than from assay-based typing. Sample metadata almost always included a de-identified subject ID, COVID-19 status, age in years and sex. The repertoires were released in a freely available public database intended as a resource for research on the immune response to SARS-CoV-2. The samples were drawn from two sources: the first 160 participants of the ongoing ImmuneRACE study, and 950 to 1,500 subjects contributed by 6 global collaborators. The material from the prospective study consisted of cDNA or gDNA derived from T cells, B-cell-depleted T cells, or PBMCs. General findings and caveats noted by the study authors: How much clinical and demographic metadata was included differed by source and by participant, and the metadata was provided uncurated.

In Seattle, one collaborating source enrolled patients while the infection was active and tracked those patients longitudinally over the course of disease. Each collaborating institution followed its own protocols to collect whole blood in K2EDTA tubes. For TCRbeta analysis, collaborators shipped samples as frozen whole blood, isolated PBMCs, or DNA extracted from either of those sample types. TCRbeta CDR3 regions were amplified from genomic DNA by means of the immunoSEQ Assay, a bias-controlled multiplex PCR. Per the original workflow: The number of nucleated cells in each sample was estimated from the amplification of reference gene primers within the assay. To quantify the absolute abundance of each unique TCRbeta CDR3 rearrangement, sequence reads were collapsed and filtered. For each sample, productive Simpson clonality was calculated as the square root of Simpson's diversity index over productive rearrangements. TCRdb re-hosts the immuneACCESS table, in-frame sequences only. Its copies lack some clones; in the studies checked, an unresolved V gene accounts for under half of them, and the cause for the rest is not known. The DNA was the basis for D and trimming; V, J and clone size are from that table. In all, the sample holds some 150,000 clones, and around 85% of those were seen once. Roughly 11% of the sample is held by the ten biggest clonotypes.

The germline V gene specifies LGHNA as CDR1 and YSLEER as CDR2. V is pruned by 4 bases and J by 2 bases, leaving 14 bases of the junction without a gene match. The CDR3, cysteine through phenylalanine, is 18 amino acids long. The sequence is cut down to CDR3 DNA, 54 bases in frame from base 1. The clonotype originates from a woman between 55 and 75 years old with COVID-19, enrolled during active disease. The chain uses TRBV4-3 and TRBJ2-3; 8 middle bases align to TRBD2. Input material: peripheral blood. The CDR3 here reads CASSPELGLEISTDTQYF. The DNA sequence is as follows: TGCGCCAGCAGCCCCGAGCTGGGACTAGAAATTTCCACAGATACGCAGTATTTT.